These T cell receptor beta chains were read from a single sample in a study of shared clonotypes between healthy human individuals. Generated by immunoSEQ multiplex PCR, the TCRdb table keeps only in-frame clones and is missing some. The repertoire includes over a million clones, roughly 96% of them detected once, and over 1% sits in the top ten. Sample: naive CD4+ T cells sorted from blood. These receptors were taken from a man aged 25 to 40 in good health. Each CDR3 is given with its conserved first and last residue. The D gene is left open where the match is weak. Clone size is stated in some rows and not others, as once, few, many or a class when expanded.

>TRBV28|TRBJ1-3|-|-
CASSLAAYGNTIYF
TGTGCCAGCAGTTTGGCAGCTTATGGAAACACCATATATTTT
>TRBV5-1|TRBJ2-3|-|-
CASSSGRGGTDTQYF
TGCGCCAGCAGCTCCGGCAGGGGTGGCACAGATACGCAGTATTTT
>TRBV18|TRBJ2-7|TRBD2|-
CASSSGLAELYEQYF
TGTGCCAGCTCTTCCGGACTAGCGGAATTATACGAGCAGTACTTC
>TRBV6-1|TRBJ2-2|TRBD2|-
CASPSASGSTGELFF
TGTGCCAGCCCATCAGCCAGCGGGAGCACCGGGGAGCTGTTTTTT
>TRBV7-9|TRBJ2-5|-|-
CASSLRLDQETQYF
TGTGCCAGCAGCCTAAGGTTGGACCAAGAGACCCAGTACTTC
>TRBV5-1|TRBJ2-5|TRBD2|-
CASSSSGRSETQYF
TGCGCCAGCTCCTCTAGCGGGAGATCGGAGACCCAGTACTTC
>TRBV18|TRBJ2-1|TRBD2|-
CASSPGTSGAYNEQFF
TGTGCCAGCTCCCCGGGGACTAGCGGTGCCTACAATGAGCAGTTCTTC
>TRBV5-1|TRBJ2-3|TRBD2|-
CASSRAGGLDTQYF
TGCGCCAGCAGCCGAGCGGGAGGTTTGGATACGCAGTATTTT
>TRBV7-2|TRBJ2-7|TRBD1|-
CASSSTMPGGEQYF
TGTGCCAGCAGCTCAACAATGCCAGGGGGCGAGCAGTACTTC
>TRBV15|TRBJ1-1|-|-
CATSRDFSRATMNTEAFF
TGTGCCACCAGCAGAGATTTTTCTAGGGCAACCATGAACACTGAAGCTTTCTTT
>TRBV2|TRBJ2-6|-|-
CASSRGDSGANVLTF
TGTGCCAGCAGTCGAGGTGACTCTGGGGCCAACGTCCTGACTTTC
>TRBV28|TRBJ2-5|-|-
CASSPIRGGVETQYF
TGTGCCAGCAGCCCAATCAGAGGGGGTGTGGAGACCCAGTACTTC
>TRBV5-1|TRBJ2-7|TRBD2|-
CASSAVTSGASYEQYF
TGCGCCAGCAGCGCCGTAACTAGCGGGGCCTCCTACGAGCAGTACTTC
>TRBV18|TRBJ1-5|-|-
CASSGGLYSNQPQHF
TGTGCCAGCTCAGGGGGGCTATATAGCAATCAGCCCCAGCATTTT
>TRBV20-1|TRBJ2-1|TRBD1|-
CSAGTGPLQFF
TGCAGTGCTGGGACAGGGCCCCTTCAGTTCTTC
>TRBV11-3|TRBJ2-1|TRBD2|-
CASSLHSGNAYNEQFF
TGTGCCAGCAGCTTACATAGCGGGAACGCCTACAATGAGCAGTTCTTC
>TRBV10-2|TRBJ2-3|-|-
CASSESTPRGTDTQYF
TGCGCCAGCAGTGAGTCGACACCAAGGGGCACAGATACGCAGTATTTT
>TRBV7-2|TRBJ1-4|-|-
CASSFSPANEKLFF
TGTGCCAGCAGCTTTTCTCCTGCTAATGAAAAACTGTTTTTT
>TRBV7-9|TRBJ2-1|TRBD2|-
CASSFRTSMNEQFF
TGTGCCAGCAGCTTTCGGACTAGCATGAATGAGCAGTTCTTC
>TRBV28|TRBJ1-4|-|once
CASIRGEKLFF
TGTGCCAGCATAAGAGGGGAAAAACTGTTTTTT
>TRBV10-3|TRBJ2-1|TRBD2|-
CAISLLAGLYNEQFF
TGTGCCATCAGTTTGCTAGCGGGACTTTACAATGAGCAGTTCTTC
>TRBV7-5|TRBJ2-1|-|-
CVRSLRQGGPYNEQFF
TGTGTCAGAAGCTTACGACAGGGAGGGCCCTACAATGAGCAGTTCTTC
>TRBV5-1|TRBJ2-7|-|once
CASSLEVASWSYEQYF
TGCGCCAGCAGCTTGGAGGTAGCCAGTTGGTCCTACGAGCAGTACTTC
>TRBV19|TRBJ2-1|TRBD2|-
CASSLSPGLAGTYNEQFF
TGTGCCAGTAGTCTATCCCCCGGACTAGCGGGGACCTACAATGAGCAGTTCTTC
>TRBV4-2|TRBJ1-2|-|-
CASSQDTGLYGYTF
TGTGCCAGCAGCCAAGATACAGGGCTCTATGGCTACACCTTC
>TRBV7-2|TRBJ2-2|-|-
CASSQHTGDLTGELFF
TGTGCCAGCAGCCAACACACCGGAGACTTAACCGGGGAGCTGTTTTTT
>TRBV9|TRBJ2-5|-|-
CASSAGTAWETQYF
TGTGCCAGCAGCGCCGGGACCGCCTGGGAGACCCAGTACTTC
>TRBV19|TRBJ2-7|-|once
CASSRTPYEQYF
TGTGCCAGTAGCCGAACACCCTACGAGCAGTACTTC
>TRBV20-1|TRBJ2-7|TRBD2|-
CSAALAGASFF
TGCAGTGCGGCACTAGCGGGGGCATCCTTCTTC
>TRBV7-2|TRBJ2-5|-|-
CASSLGWDTQETQYF
TGTGCCAGCAGCTTAGGATGGGACACCCAAGAGACCCAGTACTTC
>TRBV13|TRBJ2-1|TRBD2|-
CASSSRGLALNNEQFF
TGTGCCAGCAGCAGCAGGGGACTAGCCCTAAACAATGAGCAGTTCTTC
>TRBV29-1|TRBJ2-5|-|-
CSVEEHKMGETQYF
TGCAGCGTTGAAGAACACAAGATGGGGGAGACCCAGTACTTC
>TRBV5-6|TRBJ2-7|-|-
CASSVARISSYEQYF
TGTGCCAGCAGCGTAGCGCGTATCAGCTCCTACGAGCAGTACTTC
>TRBV6-5|TRBJ2-2|-|-
CASSYRGTGELFF
TGTGCCAGCAGTTACCGAGGCACCGGGGAGCTGTTTTTT
>TRBV28|TRBJ2-3|-|-
CASGTLLPDTQYF
TGTGCCAGCGGGACCCTCCTCCCAGATACGCAGTATTTT
>TRBV2|TRBJ2-5|-|-
CASTGGGETQYF
TGTGCCAGCACCGGAGGAGGAGAGACCCAGTACTTC